The 2 T cell receptor beta chains below all came from one sample that was sequenced in a study of identical twins (dated by TCRdb to 2015 to 2016). Library preparation was by 5' RACE. The sequencer was an Illumina HiSeq 2000. Using fastp at Q25 and MiXCR, TCRdb reprocessed the public reads and kept productive beta chains. Here each entry gathers all rows of one CDR3 protein and keeps the most common genes and DNA. The sample yields approximately 210,000 distinct CDR3 sequences; approximately 9% were counted once. The ten top clones hold 5% to 6% of the sample. Specimen: memory (CD45RO+) T cells sorted from blood. The sample's cell subset or site label, decoded: CD45RO+ enriched T cells. Receptors originate from a woman aged 18-29 years in good health.

This clonotype came up a few times. V usage is TRBV7-9 and J usage is TRBJ1-6; 7 bases are shared with TRBD1. The CDR3 covers 14 residues. Germline-derived CDR1 and CDR2 are SEHNR and FQNEAQ (reference sequence). Trimming cost V 1 base and J 10 bases; bases outside gene matches: 4. The DNA of the CDR3 is TGTGCCAGCAGCTTAGGGACAGGTTCATCACCCCTCCACTTT. This codes for CASSLGTGSSPLHF.

This clonotype was counted only a few times. The chain uses TRBV5-1 and TRBJ2-1; tentative D call: TRBD1 (6 bases). The CDR3 consists of 13 residues. Germline CDR1 and CDR2: SGHRS and YFSETQ. The V and J ends lost 9 bases and 9 bases respectively, with 19 bases between them. The CDR3 DNA sequence: TGCGCCACCGCGATTCAGGGGTACGGTGAGCAGTTCTTC. Translating it yields CATAIQGYGEQFF.